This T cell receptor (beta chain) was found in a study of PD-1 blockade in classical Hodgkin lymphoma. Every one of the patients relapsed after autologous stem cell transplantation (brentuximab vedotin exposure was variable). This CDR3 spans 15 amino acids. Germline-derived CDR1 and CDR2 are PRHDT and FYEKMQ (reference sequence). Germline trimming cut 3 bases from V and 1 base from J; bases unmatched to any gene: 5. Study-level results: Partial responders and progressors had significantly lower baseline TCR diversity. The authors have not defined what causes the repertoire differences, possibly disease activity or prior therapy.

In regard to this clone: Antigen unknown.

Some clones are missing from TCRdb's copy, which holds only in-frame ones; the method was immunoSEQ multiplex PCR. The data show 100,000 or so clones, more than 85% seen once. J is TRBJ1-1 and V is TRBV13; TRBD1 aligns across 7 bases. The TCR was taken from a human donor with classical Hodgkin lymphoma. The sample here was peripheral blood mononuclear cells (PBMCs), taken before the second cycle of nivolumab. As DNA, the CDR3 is TGTGCCAGCAGCTTGACGGGACAGAAGAACACTGAAGCTTTCTTT. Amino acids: CASSLTGQKNTEAFF. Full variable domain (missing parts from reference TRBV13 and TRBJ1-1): AAGVIQSPRHLIKEKRETATLKCYPIPRHDTVYWYQQGPGQDPQFLISFYEKMQSDKGSIPDRFSAQQFSDYHSELNMSSLELGDSALYFCASSLTGQKNTEAFFGQGTRLTVV.